Following are 29 T cell receptor beta chains from one sample sequenced in a study of blood T cell repertoires in COVID-19. Sequencing was performed with immunoSEQ multiplex PCR; in TCRdb, only in-frame clones are kept and a portion is missing. Found here are about 9,000 clones, roughly 84% of them singletons; the top ten hold roughly 10%. The sample was peripheral blood. These receptors originate from a human donor in a cohort sampled during active COVID-19.

The chain recombines TRBV30 with TRBJ2-7, with D maybe TRBD1 (6 bases). Germline CDR1 GTSNPN, CDR2 SVGIG (reference sequence). CDR3 length: 14 residues. Trimming left V 3 bases short and J 2 bases short, with 14 bases between. The CDR3 reads CAWSLTGVTYEQYF. CDR3 nucleotide sequence: TGTGCCTGGAGCCTGACAGGCGTGACCTACGAGCAGTACTTC.

This chain uses TRBV19 with TRBJ2-7; a weak D match, TRBD1 (6 bases). Trimming left V 3 bases short and J 7 bases short, with 13 bases between. Germline V lookup: CDR1 LNHDA, CDR2 SQIVND (reference sequence). The CDR3 covers 13 residues. CDR3 region: CASSISQGREQYF. DNA for the CDR3: TGTGCCAGTAGTATTTCCCAGGGGCGGGAGCAGTACTTC.

V gene TRBV10-3 combines with J gene TRBJ2-3; no definite D call. Germline-derived CDR1 and CDR2 are ENHRY and SYGVKD. This CDR3 region has 12 residues. V gave up 0 bases and J gave up 5 bases, with 3 bases separating them. CDR3 sequence reads: CAISESVDTQYF. In DNA, the CDR3 is TGTGCCATCAGTGAGTCCGTAGATACGCAGTATTTT.

About this clone itself: Additional DNA sequences in this sample encode the identical CDR3. The V gene is TRBV27, the J gene TRBJ1-1, with D possibly being TRBD1 (6 bases). Germline-derived CDR1 and CDR2 are MNHEY and SMNVEV (reference sequence). Deletions cut 3 bases from V and 1 base from J, with 9 bases between. The CDR3 contains 14 residues. CDR3 amino acids: CASSLGTPNTEAFF. The CDR3 nucleotides are TGTGCCAGCAGTTTGGGGACACCGAACACTGAAGCTTTCTTT.

CDR3 loop: CASSPETVSPLHF. For the CDR3, the DNA is TGTGCCAGCAGTCCGGAGACAGTCTCACCCCTCCACTTT. The V call is TRBV6-2 or TRBV6-3, the J call TRBJ1-6; tentatively, D is TRBD1 (5 bases). Germline CDR1 MNHEY, CDR2 SVGEGT. This CDR3 region has 13 residues. V lost 5 bases and J 10 bases, leaving 12 bases between the germline ends.

The rearrangement uses TRBV2 and TRBJ1-5; TRBD1 is a possible D gene (5 bases). V dropped 4 bases and J dropped 4 bases, with 8 bases sitting between them. There are 13 residues in the CDR3. CDR1 SNHLY and CDR2 FYNNEI come from the germline V gene. CDR3 region: CASSAQGNQPQHF. Written as DNA, the CDR3 is TGTGCCAGCAGTGCCCAGGGAAATCAGCCCCAGCATTTT.

The V call is TRBV6-5, the J call TRBJ2-7; 7 bases fit TRBD2. This CDR3 spans 14 amino acids. Germline CDR1 reads MNHEY; CDR2 reads SVGAGI. Trimming took 6 bases from V and 5 from J; bases not matched to a gene: 10. The CDR3 sequence: CASRRWRGNNEQYF. The CDR3 nucleotides are TGTGCCAGCAGGAGATGGCGGGGGAATAACGAGCAGTACTTC.

The sample holds one count of this clone. The chain carries TRBV3-1 (or the pseudogene TRBV3-2) and TRBJ2-2; 8 bases fit TRBD1. V lost 7 bases to trimming and J lost 3 bases; unmatched junction nucleotides: 7. The germline V gene has CDR1 LGHDT and CDR2 YNNKEL (reference sequence). The CDR3 covers 15 residues. The CDR3 spells CASTTGDRYTGELFF. CDR3 nucleotides: TGTGCCAGCACCACGGGGGACAGGTACACCGGGGAGCTGTTTTTT.

The V call is TRBV3-1 (or the pseudogene TRBV3-2), the J call TRBJ2-1; 12 nucleotides line up with TRBD2. This CDR3 is 16 amino acids long. Germline lookup yields CDR1 LGHDT and CDR2 YNNKEL (reference sequence). The J segment lost 7 bases and the V segment lost 4 bases, leaving 8 bases of the junction unmatched. The CDR3 coding sequence is TGTGCCAGCAGCCTTTCTAGCGGGGGGGCCTTTAATGAGCAGTTCTTC. It codes for CASSLSSGGAFNEQFF.

V usage is TRBV5-5 and J usage is TRBJ1-2; D might be TRBD1 (5 bases). Germline V gene data show CDR1 as SGHKS and CDR2 as YYEKEE (reference sequence). Deletions cut 3 bases from V and 2 bases from J, with 8 bases between. The CDR3 totals 13 residues. The CDR3 DNA is TGTGCCAGCAGCTACGGGGGGAACTATGGCTACACCTTC. It yields the protein CASSYGGNYGYTF.

The V and J genes are TRBV20-1 and TRBJ2-5, with 7 positions matching TRBD1. Germline V gene lookup returns CDR1 DFQATT and CDR2 SNEGSKA (reference sequence). Trimming removed 3 bases from V and 5 bases from J; junction bases left unmatched: 9. The CDR3 contains 14 residues. This CDR3 is CSASPQGVGETQYF. The DNA for the CDR3 is TGCAGTGCTAGTCCCCAGGGGGTGGGGGAGACCCAGTACTTC.

The chain combines TRBV5-6 with TRBJ2-7, with D tentatively TRBD1 (6 bases). The V and J ends lost 2 bases and 2 bases respectively, with 11 bases between them. From germline, CDR1 is SGHDT and CDR2 YYEEEE. CDR3 length equals 14 residues. CDR3 loop: CASSLGDNPYEQYF. The CDR3 coding sequence is TGTGCCAGCAGCTTAGGGGACAACCCCTACGAGCAGTACTTC.

This clone was seen a handful of times. The V gene is TRBV19, the J gene TRBJ2-1; 7 positions match TRBD2. Germline trimming cut 7 bases from V and 6 bases from J; bases unmatched to any gene: 12. CDR3 length equals 15 residues. Germline V CDR1 and CDR2: LNHDA, SQIVND (reference sequence). CDR3 amino acids: CASTPWGGRANEQFF. CDR3 DNA sequence: TGTGCCAGTACCCCCTGGGGAGGGAGGGCCAATGAGCAGTTCTTC.

The V call is TRBV27, the J call TRBJ2-3; tentative D call: TRBD2 (7 bases). The germline gives CDR1 MNHEY, CDR2 SMNVEV (reference sequence). Trimming removed 3 bases at V and 3 bases at J, with 22 bases between. The CDR3 spans 18 residues. Here the CDR3 reads CASSFRQRGRGSTDTQYF. For the CDR3, the DNA is TGTGCCAGCAGTTTCCGACAAAGGGGGAGGGGGTCGACAGATACGCAGTATTTT.

This clone appeared a single time. The rearrangement joins TRBV5-6 to TRBJ2-7; D may be TRBD1 (6 bases). Trimming stripped 7 bases from V and 1 base from J, with 21 bases between. Germline V CDR1 and CDR2: SGHDT, YYEEEE. The CDR3 is 16 amino acids. CDR3 sequence (DNA): TGTGCCAGCTCCAAGGGGCAGGGGTCCCTATCCTACGAGCAGTACTTC. Translating it yields CASSKGQGSLSYEQYF.

V and J are TRBV5-1 and TRBJ2-2; 11 nucleotides align to TRBD1. Germline-derived CDR1 and CDR2 are SGHRS and YFSETQ. With 3 bases clipped from V and 4 bases from J, the junction kept 2 bases outside the gene matches. The CDR3 sequence is 15 residues long. The CDR3 loop reads CASSWTGGSTGELFF. In DNA, the CDR3 is TGCGCCAGCAGCTGGACAGGGGGCAGCACCGGGGAGCTGTTTTTT.

The V and J genes are TRBV7-9 and TRBJ2-3, with TRBD2 identical over 7 bases. Germline V lookup: CDR1 SEHNR, CDR2 FQNEAQ (reference sequence). CDR3 length: 15 residues. Germline trimming cut 5 bases from V and 2 bases from J; bases unmatched to any gene: 7. As DNA, the CDR3 is TGTGCCAGCAGCCTCGTAGCGGGTTTCACAGATACGCAGTATTTT. Protein sequence: CASSLVAGFTDTQYF.

The chain employs TRBV19 and TRBJ2-1; D is possibly TRBD2 (7 bases). This CDR3 spans 14 amino acids. The V gene's germline CDR1 is LNHDA and CDR2 SQIVND (reference sequence). The CDR3 protein is CASGGQSSYNEQFF. The CDR3 DNA reads TGTGCTTCGGGGGGCCAGAGCTCCTACAATGAGCAGTTCTTC.

The gene calls are TRBV20-1 and TRBJ2-7; the D gene is possibly TRBD1 (5 bases). The germline V gene encodes CDR1 DFQATT and CDR2 SNEGSKA (reference sequence). V was clipped by 5 bases and J by 5 bases, with 10 bases between them. The CDR3 runs 11 residues. The CDR3 nucleotides read TGCAGTGCTGGACAAGGCAACGAGCAGTACTTC. This translates into CSAGQGNEQYF.

This chain links TRBV24-1 with TRBJ2-2; maybe TRBD1 (6 bases). The CDR3 has 16 residues. Trimming pared 0 bases from V and 4 bases from J, leaving 11 bases between. Germline assignment: CDR1 KGHDR and CDR2 SFDVKD. In DNA, the CDR3 is TGTGCCACCAGTGATTTGAACAGGGTCAGCACCGGGGAGCTGTTTTTT. Protein: CATSDLNRVSTGELFF.

The chain links TRBV2 to TRBJ2-7; D is unresolved. The CDR3 length is 12 residues. Between the trimmed V and J ends, which lost 8 bases and 1 base, there was a span of 9 bases. The germline gives CDR1 SNHLY, CDR2 FYNNEI. Written as DNA, the CDR3 is TGTGCCAGCCACGGAGTATCCTACGAGCAGTACTTC. Translated: CASHGVSYEQYF.

The V call is TRBV28, the J call TRBJ2-7, with D possibly TRBD1 on 5 matching bases. The germline CDR1 and CDR2 sequences are MDHEN and SYDVKM. CDR3 length: 13 amino acids. V shed 5 bases and J shed 0 bases, with 8 bases lying between them. CDR3 protein: CASSSDSSYEQYF. The CDR3 coding sequence is TGTGCCAGCAGTAGCGACAGCTCCTACGAGCAGTACTTC.

This rearrangement joins TRBV6-5 to TRBJ1-4; D is ambiguous. The V end was cut by 4 bases, the J end by 8 bases, with 14 bases between. Germline-derived CDR1 and CDR2 are MNHEY and SVGAGI. The CDR3 consists of 14 residues. The CDR3 bases are TGTGCCAGCAGTTTATCCGGGGAAGTCGAAAAACTGTTTTTT. Translated: CASSLSGEVEKLFF.

CDR3 loop: CASRRTALSSYEQYF. CDR3 coding DNA: TGTGCCAGTAGACGGACAGCCCTAAGCTCCTACGAGCAGTACTTC. This rearrangement joins TRBV19 to TRBJ2-7; a possible D gene is TRBD1 (6 bases). This CDR3 spans 15 amino acids. CDR1 is LNHDA, CDR2 SQIVND, per germline (reference sequence). Trimming removed 6 bases from V and 0 bases from J, with 15 bases in between.

The chain is built from TRBV11-2 and TRBJ2-2, with a possible D match to TRBD1 (6 bases). V was shortened by 3 bases and J by 7 bases, with 15 bases between the two germline ends. This CDR3 comprises 15 residues. Germline CDR1 SGHAT, CDR2 FQNNGV. The CDR3 coding sequence is TGTGCCAGCAGCTTGAACAGGGTATATGGCGGGGAGCTGTTTTTT. It encodes CASSLNRVYGGELFF. Variable domain in full (rest from reference TRBV11-2 and TRBJ2-2): EAGVAQSPRYKIIEKRQSVAFWCNPISGHATLYWYQQILGQGPKLLIQFQNNGVVDDSQLPKDRFSAERLKGVDSTLKIQPAKLEDSAVYLCASSLNRVYGGELFFGEGSRLTVL.

This rearrangement joins TRBV19 to TRBJ1-2, with D possibly TRBD1 on 6 matching bases. Germline lookup yields CDR1 LNHDA and CDR2 SQIVND (reference sequence). Trimming took 7 bases from V and 2 from J, leaving 14 bases between them. The CDR3 spans 14 residues. The CDR3 protein is CASTPPDSNYGYTF. For the CDR3, the DNA is TGTGCCAGTACCCCCCCGGACAGCAACTATGGCTACACCTTC.

The chain links TRBV28 to TRBJ1-1, with D hard to call. This CDR3 is built from 16 residues. Per the germline V gene, CDR1 is MDHEN and CDR2 is SYDVKM. Trimming removed 3 bases from V and 0 bases from J, with 14 bases in between. The CDR3 here is CASSFVAGGVNTEAFF. The CDR3 DNA sequence: TGTGCCAGCAGTTTTGTAGCCGGCGGGGTGAACACTGAAGCTTTCTTT.

The V gene is TRBV5-6, the J gene TRBJ1-1; 8 bases are a match to TRBD1. The CDR3 is 14 residues long. V lost 6 bases and J lost 4; bases outside the gene matches: 8. The germline V gene encodes CDR1 SGHDT and CDR2 YYEEEE. DNA of the CDR3: TGTGCCAGCACCCGACAGGGGTCGGGCACTGAAGCTTTCTTT. Translating it yields CASTRQGSGTEAFF.

The chain joins TRBV9 to TRBJ1-5, with D unresolved. The germline gives CDR1 SGDLS, CDR2 YYNGEE. V gave up 4 bases and J gave up 7 bases, with 12 bases separating them. The CDR3 loop spans 13 amino acids. This chain's CDR3 is CASSTGVGQPQHF. CDR3 coding DNA: TGTGCCAGCAGCACCGGGGTTGGGCAGCCCCAGCATTTT.